This passage covers 15 T cell receptor beta chains from one sample sequenced in a study of Ad26.COV2.S vaccination and SARS-CoV-2 variants. Libraries were prepared by immunoSEQ multiplex PCR; TCRdb keeps only in-frame clonotypes and omits some of them. The table has under 150,000 clones, 86% seen once; the top ten hold approximately 5%. This specimen consisted of peripheral blood, obtained after recovery from COVID-19. The receptor set was obtained from a human donor who had recovered from COVID-19.

J is TRBJ2-7 and V is TRBV4-1; 8 bases line up with TRBD1. V gave up 5 bases and J gave up 2 bases; unmatched junction bases: 14. This CDR3 region has 17 residues. The germline V gene has CDR1 MGHRA and CDR2 YSYEKL. Written as DNA, the CDR3 is TGCGCCAGCAGCTCCCTAGACCGGGACAGGCGTCCCTACGAGCAGTACTTC. It encodes CASSSLDRDRRPYEQYF.

J is TRBJ2-3 and V is TRBV20-1; no firm D call. This CDR3 region has 11 residues. Trimming removed 3 bases from V and 4 bases from J, with 5 bases in between. Looked up from germline, CDR1 is DFQATT and CDR2 is SNEGSKA (reference sequence). The CDR3 spells CSARYADTQYF. The DNA of the CDR3 is TGCAGTGCTAGGTACGCAGATACGCAGTATTTT.

This clone was counted only a few times. The genes are TRBV5-1 and TRBJ1-1; perhaps TRBD1 as D (5 bases). This CDR3 comprises 13 residues. Deletions cut 6 bases from V and 4 bases from J, with 13 bases between. Germline-derived CDR1 and CDR2 are SGHRS and YFSETQ. The CDR3 DNA is TGCGCCAGCAACCAGGGAGGAGGCACTGAAGCTTTCTTT. Protein product: CASNQGGGTEAFF.

J is TRBJ1-1 and V is TRBV7-8, with a weak D call TRBD1 (5 bases). Deletions cut 5 bases from V and 4 bases from J, with 14 bases between. This CDR3 is 14 amino acids long. Germline CDR1 reads SGHVS; CDR2 reads FQNEAQ. The CDR3 nucleotides read TGTGCCAGCAGCGCCACCCTGGGGGGCACTGAAGCTTTCTTT. This codes for CASSATLGGTEAFF.

This chain links TRBV7-2 with TRBJ1-2; D may be TRBD1 (6 bases). The CDR3 length is 16 residues. The V end lost 4 bases, the J end lost 4 bases, and 19 bases lay between the germline ends. Germline loops: CDR1 SGHTA, CDR2 FQGNSA. The CDR3 coding sequence is TGTGCCAGCAGCTCCTGGGGGGGGCCCTCTAGCTATGGCTACACCTTC. Translated: CASSSWGGPSSYGYTF. Drawing the rest from reference TRBV7-2 and TRBJ1-2, the complete variable domain is GAGVSQSPSNKVTEKGKDVELRCDPISGHTALYWYRQSLGQGLEFLIYFQGNSAPDKSGLPSDRFSAERTGGSVSTLTIQRTQQEDSAVYLCASSSWGGPSSYGYTFGSGTRLTVV.

The sample holds one count of this clone. The V call is TRBV9, the J call TRBJ2-1; D is perhaps TRBD2 (5 bases). The CDR3 has 12 residues. Per germline, CDR1 SGDLS and CDR2 YYNGEE. The ends were cut back, 6 bases at V and 9 bases at J, with 13 bases in the middle. As DNA, the CDR3 is TGTGCCAGCAACCCTAGTGGAGGTGAGCAGTTCTTC. Protein: CASNPSGGEQFF.

J is TRBJ2-2 and V is TRBV24-1; D unclear. Trimming removed 4 bases at V and 3 bases at J, with 2 bases between. Germline CDR1 is KGHDR and CDR2 is SFDVKD. CDR3 size: 12 residues. The CDR3 sequence is CATSEYTGELFF. The CDR3 nucleotides are TGTGCCACCAGTGAGTACACCGGGGAGCTGTTTTTT.

This clone was counted once. The V call is TRBV11-2, the J call TRBJ1-5; D perhaps matches TRBD1 (5 bases). The CDR3 loop spans 15 amino acids. The germline V gene has CDR1 SGHAT and CDR2 FQNNGV. The germline V and J ends were trimmed by 0 bases and 5 bases, with 11 bases remaining between them. The CDR3 sequence: CASSLDARGDQPQHF. In DNA form, the CDR3 reads TGTGCCAGCAGCTTAGATGCTCGGGGGGATCAGCCCCAGCATTTT.

This rearrangement joins TRBV19 to TRBJ1-2; D not resolved. The CDR3 sequence is 13 residues long. V shed 4 bases and J shed 3 bases, with 9 bases lying between them. Germline lookup yields CDR1 LNHDA and CDR2 SQIVND (reference sequence). CDR3 protein: CASSKTAYYGYTF. CDR3 in DNA: TGTGCCAGTAGTAAGACTGCCTACTATGGCTACACCTTC.

The chain recombines TRBV7-8 with TRBJ2-2, with D maybe TRBD1 (6 bases). The CDR3 is made up of 15 amino acids. Deletions cut 5 bases from V and 8 bases from J, with 18 bases between. CDR1 is SGHVS, CDR2 FQNEAQ, per germline. Written as DNA, the CDR3 is TGTGCCAGCAGCCAAGGTTACAGGGCAGTGGGGGAGCTGTTTTTT. Translated: CASSQGYRAVGELFF.

This chain links TRBV12-3 or TRBV12-4 with TRBJ1-6, with D hard to call. The CDR3 runs 12 residues. V lost 2 bases, J lost 10 bases, and 6 bases lay in between. CDR3 sequence reads: CASSLWQSPLHF. DNA for the CDR3: TGTGCCAGCAGTTTATGGCAATCACCCCTCCACTTT.

V is TRBV24-1 and J is TRBJ2-5; 7 bases map to TRBD1. Germline assignment: CDR1 KGHDR and CDR2 SFDVKD. V lost 3 bases, J lost 4 bases, and 10 bases stayed unmatched. The CDR3 sequence is 16 residues long. The CDR3 nucleotides are TGTGCCACCAGTGATCCCCGAACAGGGGAACCAGAGACCCAGTACTTC. This translates into CATSDPRTGEPETQYF.

The chain joins TRBV25-1 to TRBJ2-1; D unclear. Trimming stripped 4 bases from V and 6 bases from J, with 7 bases between. Germline values: CDR1 MGHDK, CDR2 SYGVNS. The CDR3 spans 12 residues. The CDR3 DNA reads as TGTGCCAGCAGTGGATATTTCAATGAGCAGTTCTTC. Residues: CASSGYFNEQFF.

This chain uses TRBV9 with TRBJ1-2; D is undetermined. The CDR3 extends over 13 amino acids. The V end was cut by 4 bases, the J end by 6 bases, with 13 bases between. Germline CDR1 SGDLS, CDR2 YYNGEE. The CDR3 DNA sequence: TGTGCCAGCAGCTGGGGTGGTTTAGATGGCTACACCTTC. Residues: CASSWGGLDGYTF.

Concerning this clone: This CDR3 is also generated by other DNA sequences in the sample. V usage is TRBV12-3 or TRBV12-4 and J usage is TRBJ2-3; D not resolved. The CDR3 sequence is 12 residues long. The V and J ends lost 3 bases and 0 bases respectively, with 1 base between them. As DNA, the CDR3 is TGTGCCAGCAGTTTTAGCACAGATACGCAGTATTTT. Translation gives CASSFSTDTQYF.